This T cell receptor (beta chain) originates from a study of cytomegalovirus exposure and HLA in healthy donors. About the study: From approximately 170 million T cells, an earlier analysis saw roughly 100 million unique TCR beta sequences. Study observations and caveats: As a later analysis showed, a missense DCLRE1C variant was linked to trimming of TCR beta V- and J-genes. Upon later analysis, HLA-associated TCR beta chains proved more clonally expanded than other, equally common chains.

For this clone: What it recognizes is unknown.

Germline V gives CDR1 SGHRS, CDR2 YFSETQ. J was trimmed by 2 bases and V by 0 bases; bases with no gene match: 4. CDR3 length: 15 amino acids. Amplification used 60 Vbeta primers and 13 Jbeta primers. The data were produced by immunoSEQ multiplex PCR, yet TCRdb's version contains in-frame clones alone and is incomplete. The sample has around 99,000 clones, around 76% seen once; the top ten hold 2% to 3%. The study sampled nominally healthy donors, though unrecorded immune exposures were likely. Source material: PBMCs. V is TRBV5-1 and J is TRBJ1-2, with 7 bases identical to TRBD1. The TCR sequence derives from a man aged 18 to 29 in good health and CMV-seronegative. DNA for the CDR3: TGCGCCAGCAGCTTGGCCGGGACAGAGAACTATGGCTACACCTTC. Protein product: CASSLAGTENYGYTF. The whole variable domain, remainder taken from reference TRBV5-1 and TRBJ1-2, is KAGVTQTPRYLIKTRGQQVTLSCSPISGHRSVSWYQQTPGQGLQFLFEYFSETQRNKGNFPGRFSGRQFSNSRSEMNVSTLELGDSALYLCASSLAGTENYGYTFGSGTRLTVV.